This TCR beta chain was identified during a study of cytomegalovirus exposure and HLA in healthy donors. V shed 7 bases and J 6 bases; nucleotides not matched to a gene: 19. The germline gives CDR1 MGHDK, CDR2 SYGVNS. The CDR3 has 17 residues. This clone was observed once. The repertoire was sequenced with immunoSEQ multiplex PCR; TCRdb's copy has only in-frame clones and lacks some. The data contain 150,000 to 200,000 clones, about 90% of them seen just once; the ten biggest clones take up 4.2%. The sample was PBMCs. The chain is built from TRBV25-1 and TRBJ2-7; 9 nucleotides line up with TRBD1. The TCR was taken from a man in his late teens or twenties in good health and CMV-seropositive. The CDR3 region is CASNGQGRTAQLCEQYF. DNA of the CDR3: TGTGCCAGCAACGGACAGGGGAGAACTGCGCAGCTCTGCGAGCAGTACTTC.